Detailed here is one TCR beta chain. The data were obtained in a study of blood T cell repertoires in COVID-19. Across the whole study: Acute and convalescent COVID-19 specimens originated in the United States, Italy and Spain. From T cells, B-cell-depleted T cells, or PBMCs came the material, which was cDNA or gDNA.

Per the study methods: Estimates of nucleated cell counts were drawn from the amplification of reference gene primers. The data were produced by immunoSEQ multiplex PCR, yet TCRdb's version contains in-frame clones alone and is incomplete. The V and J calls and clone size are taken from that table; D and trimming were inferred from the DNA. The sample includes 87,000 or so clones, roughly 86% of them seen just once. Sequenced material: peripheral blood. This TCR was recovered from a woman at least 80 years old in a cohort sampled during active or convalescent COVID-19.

CDR3 in amino acids: CASSEARYRSIGSGELFF. CDR3 coding DNA: TGTGCCAGCAGCGAGGCGAGGTATCGGTCGATAGGTTCCGGGGAGCTGTTTTTT. This rearrangement joins TRBV2 to TRBJ2-2; the D is unclear. V was shortened by 6 bases and J by 6 bases, with 26 bases between the two germline ends. The CDR3 length is 18 residues. The germline V gene encodes CDR1 SNHLY and CDR2 FYNNEI.